This T cell receptor beta chain is from a study of T cell repertoires in cytomegalovirus infection. Across the whole study: Based on public TCR beta signatures, there were indications of CMV infection and of a matching HLA type. General study points: Individuals carrying CMV plus the relevant HLA were identified by cumulative frequency of public TCR beta families.

This clonotype was recorded many times. As yet, its antigen is unknown. TCRdb reprocessed the reads with MiXCR, giving one entry per CDR3 protein. The table records some 700,000 distinct CDR3 sequences, roughly 36% of them present only once. V gave up 6 bases and J gave up 2 bases, with 8 bases separating them. CDR1 MDHEN and CDR2 SYDVKM come from the germline V gene. The CDR3 is 12 residues long. This TCR was sampled from a human donor in good health (CMV status not recorded). Some clones in this sample may be carry-over from other donors' samples. Source material: PBMCs. J is TRBJ2-7 and V is TRBV28; the D is unclear. The CDR3 is CASSPGAYEQYF. In nucleotides, the CDR3 is TGTGCCAGCAGCCCCGGTGCCTACGAGCAGTACTTC.